This TCR beta chain was found in a study of PD-L1 blockade in urothelial cancer. Findings and caveats of the study: Below-median blood TCR clonality before treatment forecast better survival.

Per the germline V gene, CDR1 is SNHLY and CDR2 is FYNNEI. CDR3 length equals 13 residues. The ends were cut back, 5 bases at V and 2 bases at J, with 8 bases in the middle. About this clone: Antigen specificity is unknown.

This sample's time point: pretreatment peripheral blood. Locally advanced or metastatic urothelial carcinoma was present in patients. Clones were sequenced by immunoSEQ multiplex PCR, and TCRdb holds only the in-frame ones, with some missing. The sample contains approximately 86,000 clones, roughly 80% of which appear only once. This chain connects TRBV2 to TRBJ2-3, with D hard to call. The sequence was collected from a man aged 40-49 years with urothelial cancer. This sample comprised PBMCs, obtained around atezolizumab (anti-PD-L1) treatment. The CDR3 reads CASSLVYTDTQYF. The DNA for the CDR3 is TGTGCCAGCAGTCTAGTTTACACAGATACGCAGTATTTT.